This T cell receptor beta chain came from a study of a mutant IDH1 vaccine in newly diagnosed glioma. The time point denotes: baseline, week 1 (first vaccination visit). Treatment denoted: pre-vaccination baseline after standard-of-care therapy. Donors' newly diagnosed IDH1-mutant WHO grade 3 or 4 astrocytomas lacked nuclear ATRX. TCRdb's copy holds only in-frame clones and misses some; the assay was immunoSEQ multiplex PCR. The table shows around 56,000 clones, with approximately 91% occurring only once. The germline CDR1 and CDR2 sequences are SGHKS and YYEKEE (reference sequence). This CDR3 is 16 amino acids long. Trimming pared 0 bases from V and 5 bases from J, leaving 14 bases between.

The chain employs TRBV5-5 and TRBJ1-4, with D possibly being TRBD1 (5 bases). The sample here was PBMCs, taken from a glioma patient treated with radiotherapy, temozolomide or both. This sequence was found in a man in his fifties or sixties with glioma. DNA for the CDR3: TGTGCCAGCAGCTTGGGACCAAGGGACCCCAATGAAAAACTGTTTTTT. This gives the protein CASSLGPRDPNEKLFF.